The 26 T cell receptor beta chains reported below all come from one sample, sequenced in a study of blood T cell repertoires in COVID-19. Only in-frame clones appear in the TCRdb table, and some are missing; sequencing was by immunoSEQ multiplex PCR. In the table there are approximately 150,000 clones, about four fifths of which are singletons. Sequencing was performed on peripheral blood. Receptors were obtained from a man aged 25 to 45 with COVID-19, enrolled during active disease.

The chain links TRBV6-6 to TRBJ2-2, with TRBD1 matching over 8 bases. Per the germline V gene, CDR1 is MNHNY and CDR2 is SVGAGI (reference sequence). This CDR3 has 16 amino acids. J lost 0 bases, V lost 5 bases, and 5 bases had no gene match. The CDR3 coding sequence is TGTGCCAGCAGTAAGACAGGGGCGACGAACACCGGGGAGCTGTTTTTT. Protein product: CASSKTGATNTGELFF.

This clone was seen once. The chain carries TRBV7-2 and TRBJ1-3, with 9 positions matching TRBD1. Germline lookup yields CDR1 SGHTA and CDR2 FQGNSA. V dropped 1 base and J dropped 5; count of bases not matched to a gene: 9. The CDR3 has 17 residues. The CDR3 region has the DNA TGTGCCAGCAGCTTAGACGGGTTCGGGACAGGGAGAAACACCATATATTTT. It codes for CASSLDGFGTGRNTIYF.

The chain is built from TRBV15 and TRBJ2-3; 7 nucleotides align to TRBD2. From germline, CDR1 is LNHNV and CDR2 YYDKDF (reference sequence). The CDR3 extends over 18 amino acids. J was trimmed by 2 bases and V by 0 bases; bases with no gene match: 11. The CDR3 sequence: CATSRDPPSGANTDTQYF. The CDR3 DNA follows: TGTGCCACCAGCAGAGATCCCCCCAGCGGGGCGAACACAGATACGCAGTATTTT.

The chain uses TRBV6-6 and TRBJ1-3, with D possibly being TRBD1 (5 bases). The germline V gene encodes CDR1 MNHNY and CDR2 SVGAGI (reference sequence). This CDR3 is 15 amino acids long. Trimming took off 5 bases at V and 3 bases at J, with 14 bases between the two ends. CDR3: CASSRQGLLGNTIYF. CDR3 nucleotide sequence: TGTGCCAGCAGTCGGCAGGGTCTCCTTGGAAACACCATATATTTT.

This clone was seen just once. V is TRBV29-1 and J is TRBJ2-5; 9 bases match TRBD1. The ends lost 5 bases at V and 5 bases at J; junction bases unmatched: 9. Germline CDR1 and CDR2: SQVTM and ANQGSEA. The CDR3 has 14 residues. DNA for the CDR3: TGCAGCGTTCAACACGGGACAGGGAGGGAGACCCAGTACTTC. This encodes CSVQHGTGRETQYF.

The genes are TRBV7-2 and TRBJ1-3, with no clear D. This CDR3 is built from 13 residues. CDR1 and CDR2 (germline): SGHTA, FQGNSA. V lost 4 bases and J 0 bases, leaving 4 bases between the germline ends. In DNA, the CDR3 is TGTGCCAGCAGCTCCTCCTCTGGAAACACCATATATTTT. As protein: CASSSSSGNTIYF.

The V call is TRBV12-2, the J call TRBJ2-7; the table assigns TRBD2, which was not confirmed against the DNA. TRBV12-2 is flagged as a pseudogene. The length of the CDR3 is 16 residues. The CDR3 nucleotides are TGTGCAAGTCGACCGCAAGCGGGAGGGTCGATCCACGAGCAGTACTTC. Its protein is CASRPQAGGSIHEQYF.

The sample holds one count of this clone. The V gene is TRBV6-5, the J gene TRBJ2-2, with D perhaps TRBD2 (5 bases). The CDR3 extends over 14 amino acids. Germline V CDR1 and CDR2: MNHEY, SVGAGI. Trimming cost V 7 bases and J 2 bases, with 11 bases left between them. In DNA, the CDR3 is TGTGCCAGCAAAAGGGAGTTTAACACCGGGGAGCTGTTTTTT. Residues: CASKREFNTGELFF.

This chain's CDR3 is CASSLVGGAEAFF. In nucleotides, the CDR3 is TGTGCCAGCAGCTTAGTGGGGGGAGCTGAAGCTTTCTTT. The J gene is TRBJ1-1, the V gene TRBV7-9; the D gene is possibly TRBD1 (5 bases). Trimming pared 1 base from V and 6 bases from J, leaving 9 bases between. The germline CDR1 and CDR2 sequences are SEHNR and FQNEAQ (reference sequence). The CDR3 loop spans 13 amino acids.

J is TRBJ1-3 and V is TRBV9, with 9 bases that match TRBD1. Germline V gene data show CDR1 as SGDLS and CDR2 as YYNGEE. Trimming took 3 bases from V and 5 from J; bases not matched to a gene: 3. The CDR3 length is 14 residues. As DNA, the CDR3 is TGTGCCAGCAGCGCCACAGGGGGCAGAAACACCATATATTTT. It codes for CASSATGGRNTIYF.

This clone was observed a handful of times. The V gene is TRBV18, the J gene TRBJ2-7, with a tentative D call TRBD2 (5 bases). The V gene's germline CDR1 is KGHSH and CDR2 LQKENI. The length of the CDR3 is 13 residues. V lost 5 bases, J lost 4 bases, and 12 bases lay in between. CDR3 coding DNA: TGTGCCAGCTCAACGGACTGGGAATACGAGCAGTACTTC. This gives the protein CASSTDWEYEQYF.

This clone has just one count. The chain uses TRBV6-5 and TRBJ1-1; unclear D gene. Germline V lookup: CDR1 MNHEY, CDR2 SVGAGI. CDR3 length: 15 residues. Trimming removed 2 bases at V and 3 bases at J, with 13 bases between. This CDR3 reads CASSYGLPRYTEAFF. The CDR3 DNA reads TGTGCCAGCAGTTACGGACTGCCGAGGTACACTGAAGCTTTCTTT.

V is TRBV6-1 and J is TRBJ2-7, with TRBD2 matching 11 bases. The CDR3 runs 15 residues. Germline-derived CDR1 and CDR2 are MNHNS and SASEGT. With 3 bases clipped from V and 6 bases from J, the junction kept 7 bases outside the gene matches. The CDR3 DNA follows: TGTGCCAGCAGTGATGGGACTAGCGGTATTTTCGAGCAGTACTTC. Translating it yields CASSDGTSGIFEQYF.

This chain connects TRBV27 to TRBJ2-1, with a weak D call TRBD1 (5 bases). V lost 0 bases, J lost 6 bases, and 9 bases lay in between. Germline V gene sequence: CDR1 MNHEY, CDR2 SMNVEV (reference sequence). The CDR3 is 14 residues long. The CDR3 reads CASSLSDDSNEQFF. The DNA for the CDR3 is TGTGCCAGCAGTTTATCTGACGACAGCAATGAGCAGTTCTTC.

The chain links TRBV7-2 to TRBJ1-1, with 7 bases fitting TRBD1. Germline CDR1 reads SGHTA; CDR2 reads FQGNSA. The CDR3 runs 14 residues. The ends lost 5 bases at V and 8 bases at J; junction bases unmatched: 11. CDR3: CASSPRGTVSEAFF. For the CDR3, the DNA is TGTGCCAGCAGCCCTAGAGGGACAGTCTCGGAAGCTTTCTTT.

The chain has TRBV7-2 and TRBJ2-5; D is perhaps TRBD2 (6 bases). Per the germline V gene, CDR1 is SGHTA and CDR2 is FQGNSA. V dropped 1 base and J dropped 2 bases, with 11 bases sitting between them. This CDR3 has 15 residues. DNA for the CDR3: TGTGCCAGCAGCTTAGAGGCGGGAAGGCAAGAGACCCAGTACTTC. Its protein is CASSLEAGRQETQYF. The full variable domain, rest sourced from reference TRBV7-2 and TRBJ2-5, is GAGVSQSPSNKVTEKGKDVELRCDPISGHTALYWYRQSLGQGLEFLIYFQGNSAPDKSGLPSDRFSAERTGGSVSTLTIQRTQQEDSAVYLCASSLEAGRQETQYFGPGTRLLVL.

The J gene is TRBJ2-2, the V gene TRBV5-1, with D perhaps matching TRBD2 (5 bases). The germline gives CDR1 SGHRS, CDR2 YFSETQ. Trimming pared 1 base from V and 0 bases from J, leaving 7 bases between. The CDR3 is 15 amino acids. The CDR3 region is CASSLNSANTGELFF. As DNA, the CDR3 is TGCGCCAGCAGCTTGAATAGCGCGAACACCGGGGAGCTGTTTTTT.

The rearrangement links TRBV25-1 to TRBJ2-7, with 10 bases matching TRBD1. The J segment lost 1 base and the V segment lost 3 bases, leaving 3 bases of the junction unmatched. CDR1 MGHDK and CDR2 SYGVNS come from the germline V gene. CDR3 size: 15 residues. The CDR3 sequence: CASSDDRGLSYEQYF. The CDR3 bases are TGTGCCAGCAGTGACGACAGGGGGCTTTCCTACGAGCAGTACTTC.

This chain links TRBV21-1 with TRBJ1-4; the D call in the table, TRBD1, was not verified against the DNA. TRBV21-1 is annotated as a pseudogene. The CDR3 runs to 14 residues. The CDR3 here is CASSTRTENEKLFF. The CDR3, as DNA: TGTGCCAGCAGCACAAGGACAGAGAATGAAAAACTGTTTTTT.

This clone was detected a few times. CDR3 in DNA: TGTGCCAGCAGCTTCGGTGCGAACACTGAAGCTTTCTTT. Translation gives CASSFGANTEAFF. This chain joins TRBV11-3 and TRBJ1-1; no clear D gene. The CDR3 has 13 amino acids. Between the trimmed V and J ends, which lost 3 bases and 1 base, there was a span of 6 bases. Germline V gives CDR1 SGHNT, CDR2 YENEEA.

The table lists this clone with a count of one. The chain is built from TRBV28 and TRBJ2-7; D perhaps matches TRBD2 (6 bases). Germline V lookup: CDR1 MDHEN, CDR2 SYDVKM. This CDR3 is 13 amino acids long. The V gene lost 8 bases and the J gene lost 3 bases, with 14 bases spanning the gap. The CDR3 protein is CASSLGGDYEQYF. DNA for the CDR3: TGTGCCAGCTCGTTGGGGGGTGACTACGAGCAGTACTTC.

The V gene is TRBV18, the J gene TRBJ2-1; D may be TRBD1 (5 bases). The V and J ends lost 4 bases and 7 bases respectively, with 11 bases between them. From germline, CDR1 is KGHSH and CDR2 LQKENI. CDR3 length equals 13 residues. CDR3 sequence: CASSRIPGNEQFF. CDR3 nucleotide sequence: TGTGCCAGCTCACGCATACCAGGGAATGAGCAGTTCTTC.

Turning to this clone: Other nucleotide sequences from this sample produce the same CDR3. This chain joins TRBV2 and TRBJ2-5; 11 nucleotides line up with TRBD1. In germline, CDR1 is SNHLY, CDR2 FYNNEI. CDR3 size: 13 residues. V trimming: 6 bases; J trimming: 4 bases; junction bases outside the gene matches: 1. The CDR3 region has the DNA TGTGCCAGCAGGGACAGGGGGCGAGAGACCCAGTACTTC. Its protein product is CASRDRGRETQYF. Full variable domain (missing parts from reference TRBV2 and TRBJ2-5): EPEVTQTPSHQVTQMGQEVILRCVPISNHLYFYWYRQILGQKVEFLVSFYNNEISEKSEIFDDQFSVERPDGSNFTLKIRSTKLEDSAMYFCASRDRGRETQYFGPGTRLLVL.

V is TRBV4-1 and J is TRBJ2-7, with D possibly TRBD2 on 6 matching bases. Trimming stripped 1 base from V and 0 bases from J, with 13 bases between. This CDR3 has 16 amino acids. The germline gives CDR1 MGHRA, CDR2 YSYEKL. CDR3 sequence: CASSQGWEVNSYEQYF. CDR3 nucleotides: TGCGCCAGCAGCCAAGGGTGGGAGGTCAACTCCTACGAGCAGTACTTC.

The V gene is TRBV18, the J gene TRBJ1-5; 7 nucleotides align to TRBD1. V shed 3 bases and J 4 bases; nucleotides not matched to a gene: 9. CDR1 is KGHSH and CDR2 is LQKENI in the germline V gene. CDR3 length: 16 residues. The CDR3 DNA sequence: TGTGCCAGCTCACCCCCGGGACAGCCTTATAATCAGCCCCAGCATTTT. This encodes CASSPPGQPYNQPQHF. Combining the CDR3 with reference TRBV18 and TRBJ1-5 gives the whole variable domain NAGVMQNPRHLVRRRGQEARLRCSPMKGHSHVYWYRQLPEEGLKFMVYLQKENIIDESGMPKERFSAEFPKEGPSILRIQQVVRGDSAAYFCASSPPGQPYNQPQHFGDGTRLSIL.

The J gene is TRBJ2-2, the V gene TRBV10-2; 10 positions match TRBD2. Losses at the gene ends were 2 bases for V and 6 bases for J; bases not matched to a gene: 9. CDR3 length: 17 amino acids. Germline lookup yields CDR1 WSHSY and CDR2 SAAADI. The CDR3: CASSEKLAGVRAGELFF. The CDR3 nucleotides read TGCGCCAGCAGTGAGAAGCTAGCGGGAGTTCGCGCCGGGGAGCTGTTTTTT.